One sample yielded the 8 T cell receptor beta chains listed below, sequenced in a study of shared clonotypes between healthy human individuals. Only in-frame clones appear in the TCRdb table, and some are missing; sequencing was by immunoSEQ multiplex PCR. Among 2 million to 3 million clones listed, over 85% were seen once. The sample taken for sequencing was naive CD4+ T cells from PBMCs. Subset noted: CD45RA+ positively selected. These receptors originate from a man aged 18 to 29 in good health. Some clones in this sample may be carry-over from other donors' samples.

The chain recombines TRBV21-1 with TRBJ2-7; no DNA check was done on the table's D call, TRBD1. TRBV21-1 is given as a pseudogene. This CDR3 has 14 residues. The CDR3 DNA follows: TGTGCCAGCCAAGACAGGGAGGTTCCCTACGAGCAGTACTTC. Residues: CASQDREVPYEQYF.

The gene calls are TRBV9 and TRBJ2-1; TRBD2 aligns across 10 bases. The CDR3 consists of 17 residues. Per germline, CDR1 SGDLS and CDR2 YYNGEE. V was pared by 0 bases and J by 4 bases, with 7 bases of the junction left unmatched. CDR3 bases: TGTGCCAGCAGCGTAGCTCCCGGACTAGCGGTATACAATGAGCAGTTCTTC. Protein: CASSVAPGLAVYNEQFF.

V gene TRBV5-1 combines with J gene TRBJ2-7, with D perhaps TRBD1 (5 bases). The V end lost 2 bases, the J end lost 0 bases, and 9 bases lay between the germline ends. Per the germline V gene, CDR1 is SGHRS and CDR2 is YFSETQ. The CDR3 length is 14 residues. CDR3 DNA: TGCGCCAGCAGCTTCGCAGGGCCCTCCTACGAGCAGTACTTC. Translation gives CASSFAGPSYEQYF.

The rearrangement uses TRBV2 and TRBJ1-2; TRBD1 is a possible D gene (5 bases). The germline V gene has CDR1 SNHLY and CDR2 FYNNEI. The V gene lost 8 bases and the J gene lost 8 bases, with 18 bases spanning the gap. This CDR3 region has 13 residues. The CDR3 loop is CASRTSRVSGYTF. In DNA, the CDR3 is TGTGCCAGCCGGACTAGCAGGGTGTCCGGCTACACCTTC.

The J gene is TRBJ1-1, the V gene TRBV2; unclear D gene. The CDR3 spans 14 residues. CDR1 is SNHLY and CDR2 is FYNNEI in the germline V gene. V was shortened by 4 bases and J by 6 bases, with 15 bases between the two germline ends. Written as DNA, the CDR3 is TGTGCCAGCAGTGGTCCCTTCCCTGAGGCTGAAGCTTTCTTT. Translated: CASSGPFPEAEAFF. Based on the CDR3 plus reference TRBV2 and TRBJ1-1, the full variable domain is EPEVTQTPSHQVTQMGQEVILRCVPISNHLYFYWYRQILGQKVEFLVSFYNNEISEKSEIFDDQFSVERPDGSNFTLKIRSTKLEDSAMYFCASSGPFPEAEAFFGQGTRLTVV.

There are a few counts of this clone. V and J are TRBV21-1 and TRBJ1-5. TRBV21-1 is tagged as a pseudogene. There are 12 residues in the CDR3. The CDR3 DNA is TGTGCCAGCAGCGCCCTACCGACTCTCCAGCATTTT. It specifies CASSALPTLQHF.

The chain combines TRBV7-9 with TRBJ2-1; 8 nucleotides agree with TRBD1. J gave up 16 bases and V 3 bases, and 14 bases lay outside the gene matches. The CDR3 length is 14 residues. From germline, CDR1 is SEHNR and CDR2 FQNEAQ (reference sequence). DNA for the CDR3: TGTGCCAGCAGCTTTGGGGAAGATACAGGGGGAATTTTCTTC. Protein product: CASSFGEDTGGIFF.

The V call is TRBV5-1, the J call TRBJ1-3, with 7 positions matching TRBD1. The V gene's germline CDR1 is SGHRS and CDR2 YFSETQ. The CDR3 totals 16 residues. J lost 0 bases, V lost 4 bases, and 7 bases had no gene match. The DNA for the CDR3 is TGCGCCAGCAGCCAGGGACAGTTTAGCTCTGGAAACACCATATATTTT. It yields the protein CASSQGQFSSGNTIYF.